Below, 15 T cell receptor beta chains from the same sample are listed, as sequenced in a study of blood T cell repertoires in COVID-19. Some clones are missing from TCRdb's copy, which holds only in-frame ones; the method was immunoSEQ multiplex PCR. The sample contains some 150,000 clones, approximately 90% of which appear only once. The source material was PBMCs or T cells enriched from blood (not recorded which). These receptors originate from a woman younger than 30 who had recovered from COVID-19.

V gene TRBV28 combines with J gene TRBJ2-7, with 9 nucleotides matching TRBD2. CDR3 length: 15 amino acids. V lost 2 bases, J lost 12 bases, and 14 bases stayed unmatched. The germline V gene has CDR1 MDHEN and CDR2 SYDVKM. DNA for the CDR3: TGTGCCAGCAGTTTAGCCCCCCGCGGGAGGGCCTTGAGGTACTTC. Amino acids: CASSLAPRGRALRYF.

V gene TRBV28 combines with J gene TRBJ2-7, with D hard to call. Germline CDR1 is MDHEN and CDR2 is SYDVKM. The V end was cut by 2 bases, the J end by 2 bases, with 4 bases between. The CDR3 loop spans 12 amino acids. The chain's CDR3 is CASSLIAYEQYF. The CDR3 coding sequence is TGTGCCAGCAGTTTAATCGCCTACGAGCAGTACTTC. The whole variable domain, remainder taken from reference TRBV28 and TRBJ2-7, is DVKVTQSSRYLVKRTGEKVFLECVQDMDHENMFWYRQDPGLGLRLIYFSYDVKMKEKGDIPEGYSVSREKKERFSLILESASTNQTSMYLCASSLIAYEQYFGPGTRLTVT.

This sequence joins TRBV7-2 and TRBJ2-2; 7 bases are shared with TRBD1. Losses at the gene ends were 7 bases for V and 5 bases for J; bases not matched to a gene: 10. The CDR3 spans 15 residues. CDR1 and CDR2 (germline): SGHTA, FQGNSA. CDR3 in DNA: TGTGCCAGCATCCCAGGACAGGATCTTACCGGGGAGCTGTTTTTT. Residues: CASIPGQDLTGELFF.

This chain joins TRBV5-4 and TRBJ2-7; TRBD1 agrees at 9 bases. Germline V lookup: CDR1 SGHNT, CDR2 YYREEE (reference sequence). The V segment lost 4 bases and the J segment 6 bases; nucleotides outside the gene matches: 8. The CDR3 runs to 14 residues. The CDR3, as DNA: TGTGCCAGCAGCCAGGGGCACAGGGGGCTCGAGCAGTACTTC. Encoded protein: CASSQGHRGLEQYF.

The chain carries TRBV10-3 and TRBJ2-1; 11 bases line up with TRBD2. After removal of 0 bases from V and 0 bases from J, the junction contained 7 bases not matched to a gene. The length of the CDR3 is 19 residues. Germline V gene data show CDR1 as ENHRY and CDR2 as SYGVKD. The CDR3 here is CAISESASGRRSSYNEQFF. In DNA, the CDR3 is TGTGCCATCAGTGAGTCGGCTAGCGGGAGGCGGAGCTCCTACAATGAGCAGTTCTTC.

This clone has just one count. The genes are TRBV11-2 and TRBJ2-3; 13 positions agree with TRBD2. The CDR3 has 15 residues. After removal of 4 bases from V and 11 bases from J, the junction contained 9 bases not matched to a gene. Germline V lookup: CDR1 SGHAT, CDR2 FQNNGV. CDR3 DNA: TGTGCCAGCAGCTCATGGACTAGCGGGAGAGTAATGCAGTATTTT. This translates into CASSSWTSGRVMQYF. Drawing the rest from reference TRBV11-2 and TRBJ2-3, the complete variable domain is EAGVAQSPRYKIIEKRQSVAFWCNPISGHATLYWYQQILGQGPKLLIQFQNNGVVDDSQLPKDRFSAERLKGVDSTLKIQPAKLEDSAVYLCASSSWTSGRVMQYFGPGTRLTVL.

CDR3 bases: TGCGCCAGCAGCACACAGGGGGCGCAAGAGACCCAGTACTTC. It codes for CASSTQGAQETQYF. The chain couples TRBV5-1 to TRBJ2-5; 9 bases agree with TRBD1. V trimming: 4 bases; J trimming: 2 bases; junction bases outside the gene matches: 3. Germline CDR1 reads SGHRS; CDR2 reads YFSETQ. The CDR3 spans 14 residues. The entire variable domain, with the rest obtained from reference TRBV5-1 and TRBJ2-5, is as follows: KAGVTQTPRYLIKTRGQQVTLSCSPISGHRSVSWYQQTPGQGLQFLFEYFSETQRNKGNFPGRFSGRQFSNSRSEMNVSTLELGDSALYLCASSTQGAQETQYFGPGTRLLVL.

V is TRBV27 and J is TRBJ2-1, with 8 bases that match TRBD1. The CDR3 extends over 14 amino acids. The germline V gene has CDR1 MNHEY and CDR2 SMNVEV (reference sequence). V trimming: 4 bases; J trimming: 8 bases; junction bases outside the gene matches: 7. The CDR3 reads CASSSQGDRDEQFF. In DNA, the CDR3 is TGTGCCAGCAGTTCACAGGGGGATAGGGATGAGCAGTTCTTC.

The chain carries TRBV6-5 and TRBJ2-7; 10 bases fit TRBD2. This CDR3 comprises 15 residues. CDR1 is MNHEY and CDR2 is SVGAGI in the germline V gene. After removal of 0 bases from V and 5 bases from J, the junction contained 4 bases not matched to a gene. CDR3 coding DNA: TGTGCCAGCAGTTACTCCGCTAGCGGGAGCGACGAGCAGTACTTC. Translation gives CASSYSASGSDEQYF.

The chain links TRBV30 to TRBJ1-3, with a tentative D call TRBD1 (5 bases). The CDR3 length is 13 residues. Germline loops: CDR1 GTSNPN, CDR2 SVGIG (reference sequence). The ends were cut back, 3 bases at V and 6 bases at J, with 12 bases in the middle. The CDR3 bases are TGTGCCTGGAGCCTGGGGGGGGTAAACACCATATATTTT. It is translated as CAWSLGGVNTIYF.

The rearrangement links TRBV29-1 to TRBJ2-7, with a weak D call TRBD2 (6 bases). The CDR3 has 11 residues. CDR1 and CDR2 from the germline V gene are SQVTM and ANQGSEA. Trimming took 5 bases from V and 5 from J, leaving 10 bases between them. In DNA, the CDR3 is TGCAGCGTTTTGCGGGGACACGAGCAGTACTTC. Translating gives CSVLRGHEQYF.

The rearrangement links TRBV7-2 to TRBJ2-1, with unresolved D. CDR1 and CDR2 from the germline V gene are SGHTA and FQGNSA. Trimming stripped 4 bases from V and 3 bases from J, with 13 bases between. The CDR3 spans 15 residues. The CDR3 DNA is TGTGCCAGCAGCTACGAAGCGCGGTACTACAATGAGCAGTTCTTC. Amino acids: CASSYEARYYNEQFF.

The rearrangement links TRBV28 to TRBJ2-7; 9 nucleotides line up with TRBD1. Trimming at V came to 7 bases and at J to 3 bases, leaving 4 bases not matched to a gene. Germline CDR1 MDHEN, CDR2 SYDVKM. The CDR3 is 13 residues long. CDR3 region: CASNTGGIYEQYF. The DNA for the CDR3 is TGTGCCAGCAACACAGGGGGCATCTACGAGCAGTACTTC.

This sequence joins TRBV19 and TRBJ2-1; 8 nucleotides line up with TRBD2. The CDR3 runs 16 residues. Germline values: CDR1 LNHDA, CDR2 SQIVND (reference sequence). J gave up 0 bases and V 5 bases, and 6 bases lay outside the gene matches. This CDR3 is CASSSSGHSSYNEQFF. The CDR3 DNA reads TGTGCCAGTAGTTCTAGCGGGCATAGCTCCTACAATGAGCAGTTCTTC.

This clone has just one count. This chain links TRBV3-1 (or the pseudogene TRBV3-2) with TRBJ2-3, with 8 nucleotides matching TRBD2. This CDR3 is 16 amino acids long. Germline trimming cut 0 bases from V and 7 bases from J; bases unmatched to any gene: 9. CDR1 LGHDT and CDR2 YNNKEL come from the germline V gene (reference sequence). This chain's CDR3 is CASSQDMGLGENTQYF. In DNA, the CDR3 is TGTGCCAGCAGCCAAGATATGGGACTAGGAGAGAATACGCAGTATTTT.